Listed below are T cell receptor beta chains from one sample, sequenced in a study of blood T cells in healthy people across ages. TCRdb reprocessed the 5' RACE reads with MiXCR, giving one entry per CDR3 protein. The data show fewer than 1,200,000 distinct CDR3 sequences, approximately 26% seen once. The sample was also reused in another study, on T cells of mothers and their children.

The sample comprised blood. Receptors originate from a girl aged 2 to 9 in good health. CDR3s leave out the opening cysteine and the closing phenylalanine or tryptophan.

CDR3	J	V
ASSLRGIRNEQF	TRBJ2-1	TRBV7-2
ASSRYQGVNEKLF	TRBJ1-4	TRBV4-1
ASRGRVNTEAF	TRBJ1-1	TRBV11-2
ASSSPTSGRPEQF	TRBJ2-1	TRBV28
ASTSPLADTNTGELL	TRBJ2-2	TRBV27
ASIPPGGVHEQY	TRBJ2-7	TRBV25-1
ASSRDGSEETQY	TRBJ2-5	TRBV5-1
ASSFAEETQY	TRBJ2-5	TRBV5-6
ATSRGDGYEQY	TRBJ2-7	TRBV15
ASSLSAAFYEQY	TRBJ2-7	TRBV27
ASSQLVLAATDTQY	TRBJ2-3	TRBV7-8
ASSLAVQKEADTQY	TRBJ2-3	TRBV9
ASSVGGAYEQF	TRBJ2-1	TRBV4-3
SASSSPGSLGGYT	TRBJ1-2	TRBV20-1
ASSYGRTTEAF	TRBJ1-1	TRBV7-2
ASRPTTGSLGELF	TRBJ2-2	TRBV7-9
ASSARGEGNIQY	TRBJ2-4	TRBV7-9